This TCR beta chain is from a study of cytomegalovirus exposure and HLA in healthy donors. Study-level points and caveats: An analysis done earlier found most TCR beta V segments productive about 87% or about 30% of the time. Sequencing likely generated an artifact that appeared as a cluster of highly shared sequence variants.

Concerning this clone itself: Its antigen is undetermined.

In germline, CDR1 is MDHEN, CDR2 SYDVKM. V shed 10 bases and J shed 0 bases, with 10 bases lying between them. This CDR3 region has 12 residues. The PCR contained 60 Vbeta and 13 Jbeta primers. Assay used: immunoSEQ multiplex PCR; TCRdb lists only in-frame clones, some missing. The table lists roughly 63,000 clones, roughly 74% of them singletons. This chain uses TRBV28 with TRBJ2-7; maybe TRBD2 (6 bases). Sample: PBMCs. The clonotype originates from a woman between 40 and 55 years old in good health and CMV-seropositive. The CDR3 loop is CATGVASYEQYF. CDR3 nucleotides: TGTGCCACGGGGGTAGCCTCCTACGAGCAGTACTTC.